This T cell receptor (beta chain) was recovered during a study of blood T cell repertoires in COVID-19. At the level of the study: Italy, Spain and the United States were the sources of the convalescent and acute COVID-19 samples. The cDNA or gDNA used as material had been derived from T cells, B-cell-depleted T cells, or PBMCs.

Trimming left V 3 bases short and J 4 bases short, with 15 bases between. The CDR3 runs to 16 residues. In germline, CDR1 is SGHNT, CDR2 YENEEA. This clone was seen once. Per the original data handling: Using reference gene primer amplification, nucleated cell counts were estimated. The protocol was immunoSEQ multiplex PCR, while the TCRdb copy is restricted to in-frame clones and leaves out a portion. V and J calls and clone size follow that table, whereas D and trimming were derived from the DNA. The sample includes some 260,000 clones, 88% of them seen just once. Source material: peripheral blood. This TCR came from a young woman with acute or convalescent COVID-19. V is TRBV11-3 and J is TRBJ1-4; tentatively, D is TRBD1 (6 bases). The CDR3 DNA is TGTGCCAGCAGCTTTCGACCAACAGGGTTTAATGAAAAACTGTTTTTT. It codes for CASSFRPTGFNEKLFF.